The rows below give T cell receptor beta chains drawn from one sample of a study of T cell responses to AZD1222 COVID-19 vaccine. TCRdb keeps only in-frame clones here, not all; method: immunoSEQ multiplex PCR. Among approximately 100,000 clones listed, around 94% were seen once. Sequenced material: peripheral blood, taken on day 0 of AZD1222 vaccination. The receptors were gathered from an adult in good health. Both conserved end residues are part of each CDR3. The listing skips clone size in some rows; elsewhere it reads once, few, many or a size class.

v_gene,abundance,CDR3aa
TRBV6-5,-,CASSTRLHSNQPQHF
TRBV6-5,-,CASSYIGVTNEKLFF
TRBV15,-,CATSRDFFRAAANTGELFF
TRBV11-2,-,CASSLQGGTEAFF
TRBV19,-,CASSSGADTQYF
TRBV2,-,CASSLTGTSRHTDTQYF
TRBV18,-,CASSLAGGTTDTQYF
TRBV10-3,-,CAISAQDGNTEAFF
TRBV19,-,CASKPGPGQGRTGELFF
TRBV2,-,CASSESGSGSPLHF
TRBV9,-,CASSVVGFGGQSSGNTIYF
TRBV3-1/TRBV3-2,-,CASSQERSGGRGAFF
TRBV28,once,CASRPPASETQYF
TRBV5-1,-,CASRITTGNGYTF
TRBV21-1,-,CASPEGQGSSYNSPLHF
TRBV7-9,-,CASSQGPPPVYGYTF
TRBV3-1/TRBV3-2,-,CASSQERRGTEAFF
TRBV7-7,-,CASSANDRGDGYTF
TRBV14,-,CASSQDLNTEAFF
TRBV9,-,CASSNPTGEGYTF
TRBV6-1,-,CASSDGGGATDTQYF
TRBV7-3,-,CASSRLGSTGPGNEQFF
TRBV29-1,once,CSVEGRNTGELFF
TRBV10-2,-,CASSPDSNYEQYF
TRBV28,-,CASSSEYGYTF
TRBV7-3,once,CASSKAQGQPQHF
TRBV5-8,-,CASSEGSLYGYTF
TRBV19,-,CASSVGQSSYNSPLHF
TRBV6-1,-,CASSEAWRGYGYTF
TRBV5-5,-,CASSATGDPNYGYTF
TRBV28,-,CASGREMNTEAFF
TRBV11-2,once,CASSSSGLTLIHEQYF
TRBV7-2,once,CASSQSAGNNEQFF
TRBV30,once,CAWTQGAGNNVLTF
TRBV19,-,CASSIGSGTGPFSGGYTF
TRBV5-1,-,CASSLVWTVTVRGNTEAFF
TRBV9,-,CASSGPPTTAPYGYTF
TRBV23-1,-,CASSRTGNSGNTIYF
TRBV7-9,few,CASSPLGGASTDTQYF
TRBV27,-,CASSLSAGMAEAFF
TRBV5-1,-,CASSPTGGYEKLFF
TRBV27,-,CASSLSFSGNTIYF
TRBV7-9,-,CASSALMNTEAFF
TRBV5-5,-,CASSTGMNYGYTF
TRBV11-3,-,CASSLRRDTGNTIYF
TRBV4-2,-,CASSQGWTTGVYEQYF
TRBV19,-,CASSSTLAGGYNEQFF
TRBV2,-,CASGGVREKLFF